Presented here are 27 T cell receptor beta chains from one specimen sequenced in a study of human T cells and chemical hapten exposure. The time point is: pre-sensitization, week 0. As for treatment: therapeutic diphenylcyclopropenone sensitization with weekly scalp DPC. TCRdb reanalysed the RACE reads using MiXCR and keeps one entry per CDR3 protein. The sample yields about 80,000 distinct CDR3 sequences, 11% to 15% seen once. Sequenced material: whole blood, taken in connection with sensitization to the hapten diphenylcyclopropenone (DPC). These receptors all stem from a woman aged 45-65 years with alopecia areata. Some clones in this sample may be carry-over from other donors' samples.

The sample holds a few counts of this clonotype. The chain has TRBV29-1 and TRBJ2-7; perhaps TRBD1 as D (6 bases). This CDR3 region has 11 residues. CDR1 is SQVTM and CDR2 is ANQGSEA in the germline V gene. Trimming left V 6 bases short and J 5 bases short, with 11 bases between. The CDR3 nucleotides read TGCAGCGTAACCCCAGGGGACGAGCAGTACTTC. It codes for CSVTPGDEQYF.

This clonotype was recorded a few times. CDR3 coding DNA: TGTGCCAGCAGCAAAGGGGGACTAGCGGGAAATAGGCAGACCCAGTACTTC. It yields the protein CASSKGGLAGNRQTQYF. This chain connects TRBV7-2 to TRBJ2-5, with TRBD2 identical over 13 bases. This CDR3 region has 17 residues. J gave up 6 bases and V 5 bases, and 12 bases lay outside the gene matches. Germline CDR1 and CDR2: SGHTA and FQGNSA.

This clonotype showed up just a few times. The chain carries TRBV20-1 and TRBJ1-5, with TRBD1 matching over 7 bases. CDR3 size: 12 residues. Germline V gene lookup returns CDR1 DFQATT and CDR2 SNEGSKA (reference sequence). The V gene end was trimmed by 3 bases and the J gene end by 5 bases; junction bases not matched to a gene: 1. The CDR3 bases are TGCAGTGCTAGCCAGGGGGATCAGCCCCAGCATTTT. Translating gives CSASQGDQPQHF.

This chain links TRBV12-3 or TRBV12-4 with TRBJ2-1; no clear D gene. The CDR3 is 13 residues long. V shed 6 bases and J shed 3 bases, with 9 bases lying between them. The CDR3 region has the DNA TGTGCCAGCAGGGACGCCAGCTACAATGAGCAGTTCTTC. Protein product: CASRDASYNEQFF.

This chain links TRBV9 with TRBJ2-1; 7 bases map to TRBD1. The CDR3 spans 16 residues. Germline CDR1 and CDR2: SGDLS and YYNGEE. V shed 3 bases, J shed 3 bases, and the junction held 9 bases outside the gene matches. This CDR3 is CASSEGSGQYYNEQFF. DNA of the CDR3: TGTGCCAGCAGCGAAGGATCGGGACAGTACTACAATGAGCAGTTCTTC.

This clonotype was observed a few times. V and J are TRBV7-6 and TRBJ2-7, with 7 positions matching TRBD2. Trimming took 1 base from V and 2 from J; bases not matched to a gene: 8. The CDR3 is 16 amino acids. Germline values: CDR1 SGHVS, CDR2 FNYEAQ. CDR3 in amino acids: CASSLVLTSTTYEQYF. The CDR3 DNA follows: TGTGCCAGCAGCTTAGTTCTGACTAGCACCACCTACGAGCAGTACTTC.

Many counts were recorded for this clonotype. This chain connects TRBV6-5 to TRBJ2-7; possibly TRBD1 for D (6 bases). Trimming took 0 bases from V and 6 from J, leaving 15 bases between them. The length of the CDR3 is 15 residues. Germline V lookup: CDR1 MNHEY, CDR2 SVGAGI. The CDR3 sequence is CASSYSLYRAGEQYF. As DNA, the CDR3 is TGTGCCAGCAGTTACTCGTTGTACAGGGCAGGCGAGCAGTACTTC.

The V gene is TRBV12-3 or TRBV12-4, the J gene TRBJ2-1; D unclear. The CDR3 contains 10 residues. V was cut by 5 bases and J by 5 bases, with 1 base left in between. The chain's CDR3 is CASSNNEQFF. CDR3 nucleotides: TGTGCCAGCAGTAACAATGAGCAGTTCTTC.

This clonotype was seen more than once but under ten times. The rearrangement joins TRBV5-1 to TRBJ1-2; possibly TRBD1 for D (5 bases). The CDR3 consists of 13 residues. V was clipped by 4 bases and J by 4 bases, with 11 bases between them. CDR1 and CDR2 (germline): SGHRS, YFSETQ. The CDR3 DNA follows: TGCGCCAGCAGCCGGCGGGACTCCTATGGCTACACCTTC. Its protein product is CASSRRDSYGYTF. The variable domain in full, completed from reference TRBV5-1 and TRBJ1-2, reads KAGVTQTPRYLIKTRGQQVTLSCSPISGHRSVSWYQQTPGQGLQFLFEYFSETQRNKGNFPGRFSGRQFSNSRSEMNVSTLELGDSALYLCASSRRDSYGYTFGSGTRLTVV.

This clonotype appeared a few times. CDR3 sequence: CASSPATSGNSYEQYF. As DNA, the CDR3 is TGTGCCAGCTCACCAGCGACTAGCGGGAATTCCTACGAGCAGTACTTC. V is TRBV18 and J is TRBJ2-7; 11 bases are shared with TRBD2. Germline CDR1 is KGHSH and CDR2 is LQKENI. The CDR3 is 16 residues long. V lost 2 bases to trimming and J lost 1 base; unmatched junction nucleotides: 4.

The rearrangement joins TRBV20-1 to TRBJ2-3; 8 bases fit TRBD1. After removal of 1 base from V and 2 bases from J, the junction contained 2 bases not matched to a gene. Germline CDR1 and CDR2: DFQATT and SNEGSKA (reference sequence). This CDR3 has 14 residues. CDR3 in DNA: TGCAGTGCTAGAGGGACAGGGTTCACAGATACGCAGTATTTT. Translated: CSARGTGFTDTQYF.

The V and J genes are TRBV4-3 and TRBJ1-3, with D unresolved. V was trimmed by 1 base and J by 4 bases, leaving 11 bases between them. Germline-derived CDR1 and CDR2 are LGHNA and YSLEER. CDR3 length: 15 residues. CDR3 protein: CASSQGRAWGNTIYF. For the CDR3, the DNA is TGCGCCAGCAGCCAAGGAAGGGCGTGGGGAAACACCATATATTTT.

The chain recombines TRBV5-5 with TRBJ1-6; 10 bases line up with TRBD1. Germline CDR1 is SGHKS and CDR2 is YYEKEE (reference sequence). The CDR3 covers 15 residues. V gave up 0 bases and J gave up 18 bases; unmatched junction bases: 12. CDR3 in DNA: TGTGCCAGCAGCTTGGACCGGGACAGGGGTATGGCCGCCCACTTT. Translating gives CASSLDRDRGMAAHF. The complete variable domain, with remaining parts taken from reference TRBV5-5 and TRBJ1-6, reads DAGVTQSPTHLIKTRGQQVTLRCSPISGHKSVSWYQQVLGQGPQFIFQYYEKEERGRGNFPDRFSARQFPNYSSELNVNALLLGDSALYLCASSLDRDRGMAAHFGNGTRLTVT.

A few counts support this clonotype. V and J are TRBV14 and TRBJ2-2, with unresolved D. The CDR3 is made up of 14 amino acids. From germline, CDR1 is SGHDN and CDR2 FVKESK. V was trimmed by 1 base and J by 5 bases, leaving 8 bases between them. The CDR3 protein is CASSQGARTGELFF. The CDR3 DNA reads as TGTGCCAGCAGCCAAGGGGCGAGGACCGGGGAGCTGTTTTTT.

The table lists this clonotype with a few counts. The chain is built from TRBV5-1 and TRBJ1-1; D is perhaps TRBD1 (6 bases). In germline, CDR1 is SGHRS, CDR2 YFSETQ. Between the trimmed V and J ends, which lost 2 bases and 0 bases, there was a span of 8 bases. The CDR3 is made up of 14 amino acids. CDR3 sequence: CASSFTGLNTEAFF. CDR3 nucleotide sequence: TGCGCCAGCAGCTTCACAGGGTTGAACACTGAAGCTTTCTTT.

The CDR3 sequence: CASSATENEKLFF. The CDR3 DNA reads as TGTGCCAGCAGCGCGACAGAAAATGAAAAACTGTTTTTT. V gene TRBV7-9 combines with J gene TRBJ1-4, with a possible D match to TRBD1 (5 bases). The V end was cut by 5 bases, the J end by 5 bases, with 9 bases between. The CDR3 sequence is 13 residues long. The germline CDR1 and CDR2 sequences are SEHNR and FQNEAQ (reference sequence).

In its sample, this clonotype was seen many times. CDR3 sequence: CASSLLARDTEAFF. The CDR3 DNA reads as TGTGCCAGCAGCTTACTCGCCCGGGACACTGAAGCTTTCTTT. V and J are TRBV7-9 and TRBJ1-1; no reliable D call. Germline CDR1 and CDR2: SEHNR and FQNEAQ (reference sequence). V lost 2 bases and J lost 3, with 10 bases in between. The CDR3 has 14 amino acids.

This clonotype was seen repeatedly, ten times or more. The rearrangement links TRBV6-1 to TRBJ1-2; the D is unclear. The ends were cut back, 1 base at V and 4 bases at J, with 7 bases in the middle. The CDR3 loop spans 13 amino acids. Germline V CDR1 and CDR2: MNHNS, SASEGT. The CDR3 DNA sequence: TGTGCCAGCAGTGAAGGGATAGGCTATGGCTACACCTTC. Protein product: CASSEGIGYGYTF.

This clonotype appeared many times. The genes are TRBV6-2 or TRBV6-3 and TRBJ2-7, with TRBD2 matching 14 bases. The CDR3 contains 16 residues. V was clipped by 5 bases and J by 2 bases; unmatched bases: 5. The V gene's germline CDR1 is MNHEY and CDR2 SVGEGT. The CDR3 spells CASSPRTSGRPYEQYF. The CDR3 DNA follows: TGTGCCAGCAGTCCAAGGACTAGCGGGAGGCCCTACGAGCAGTACTTC.

This clonotype has only a few counts. This chain links TRBV6-1 with TRBJ2-1, with 10 bases lining up with TRBD1. The CDR3 extends over 15 amino acids. Losses at the gene ends were 7 bases for V and 5 bases for J; bases not matched to a gene: 8. The germline CDR1 and CDR2 sequences are MNHNS and SASEGT. For the CDR3, the DNA is TGTGCCAGCATCTCAGGTGGGACAGGGGACAATGAGCAGTTCTTC. This codes for CASISGGTGDNEQFF.

For this clonotype: A clone one base away is much larger, so this may be a read error. Given the absence of the conserved phenylalanine or tryptophan at the CDR3 end, a read error is likely. The genes are TRBV5-1 and TRBJ1-5, with 7 bases aligning to TRBD1. J was trimmed by 3 bases and V by 3 bases; bases with no gene match: 6. The CDR3 length is 15 residues. Looked up from germline, CDR1 is SGHRS and CDR2 is YFSETQ. CDR3 sequence (DNA): TGCGCCAGCAGCTCTACAGGGGCTCCCAATCAGCCCCAGCATTCT. This encodes CASSSTGAPNQPQHS.

The J gene is TRBJ2-1, the V gene TRBV28, with D perhaps TRBD2 (6 bases). V lost 10 bases, J lost 3 bases, and 10 bases lay in between. Germline V gene lookup returns CDR1 MDHEN and CDR2 SYDVKM. The CDR3 spans 12 residues. CDR3 residues: CAITGLYNEQFF. CDR3 coding DNA: TGTGCCATCACGGGACTCTACAATGAGCAGTTCTTC.

This clonotype has just a few counts. V usage is TRBV6-1 and J usage is TRBJ2-1; D possibly corresponds to TRBD2 (5 bases). V lost 2 bases and J lost 4, with 6 bases in between. CDR1 and CDR2 from the germline V gene are MNHNS and SASEGT. The length of the CDR3 is 13 residues. CDR3 in DNA: TGTGCCAGCAGTGAAACTAGTTACAATGAGCAGTTCTTC. Translated: CASSETSYNEQFF.

This clonotype occurred many times. One end of the junction fails to match germline, which may point to a read error. This chain links TRBV7-9 with TRBJ1-1; perhaps TRBD1 as D (5 bases). Germline-derived CDR1 and CDR2 are SEHNR and FQNEAQ (reference sequence). The CDR3 is 9 amino acids. The CDR3 is CASSSQDLF. CDR3 sequence (DNA): TGTGCCAGCAGCTCACAGGACCTCTTT.

The genes are TRBV29-1 and TRBJ2-5, with D perhaps being TRBD1 or TRBD2 (5 bases each). V lost 6 bases, J lost 7 bases, and 9 bases lay in between. This CDR3 spans 10 amino acids. Germline V gene data show CDR1 as SQVTM and CDR2 as ANQGSEA. The CDR3 DNA reads as TGCAGCGTGGGACGACCGACCCAGTACTTC. This encodes CSVGRPTQYF.

This clonotype was detected only a few times. The gene calls are TRBV20-1 and TRBJ2-7, with D possibly matching TRBD2 (6 bases). This CDR3 contains 14 residues. Trimming removed 6 bases from V and 2 bases from J, with 17 bases in between. Germline V lookup: CDR1 DFQATT, CDR2 SNEGSKA (reference sequence). DNA for the CDR3: TGCAGTGCCGTAGATAGCGGAAACACCTACGAGCAGTACTTC. Translated, it gives CSAVDSGNTYEQYF.

V is TRBV20-1 and J is TRBJ2-7; weak D call: TRBD2 (5 bases). V lost 8 bases and J lost 0, with 8 bases in between. Germline CDR1 and CDR2: DFQATT and SNEGSKA (reference sequence). The CDR3 sequence is 11 residues long. This CDR3 reads CSLASSYEQYF. The CDR3 DNA reads as TGCAGTTTAGCGTCCTCCTACGAGCAGTACTTC.